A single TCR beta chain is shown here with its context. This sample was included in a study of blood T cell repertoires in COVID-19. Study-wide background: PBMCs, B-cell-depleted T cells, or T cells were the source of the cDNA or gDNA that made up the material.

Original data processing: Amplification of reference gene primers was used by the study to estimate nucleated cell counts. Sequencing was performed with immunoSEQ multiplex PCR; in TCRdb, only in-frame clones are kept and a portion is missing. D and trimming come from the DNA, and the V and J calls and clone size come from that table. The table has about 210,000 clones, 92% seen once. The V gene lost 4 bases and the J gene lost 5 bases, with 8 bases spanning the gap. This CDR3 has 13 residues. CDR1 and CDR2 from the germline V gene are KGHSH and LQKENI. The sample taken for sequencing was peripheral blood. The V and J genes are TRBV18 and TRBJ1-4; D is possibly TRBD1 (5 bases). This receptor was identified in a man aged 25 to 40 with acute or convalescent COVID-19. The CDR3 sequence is CASSQGLNEKLFF. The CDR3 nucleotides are TGTGCCAGCTCACAGGGACTAAATGAAAAACTGTTTTTT.